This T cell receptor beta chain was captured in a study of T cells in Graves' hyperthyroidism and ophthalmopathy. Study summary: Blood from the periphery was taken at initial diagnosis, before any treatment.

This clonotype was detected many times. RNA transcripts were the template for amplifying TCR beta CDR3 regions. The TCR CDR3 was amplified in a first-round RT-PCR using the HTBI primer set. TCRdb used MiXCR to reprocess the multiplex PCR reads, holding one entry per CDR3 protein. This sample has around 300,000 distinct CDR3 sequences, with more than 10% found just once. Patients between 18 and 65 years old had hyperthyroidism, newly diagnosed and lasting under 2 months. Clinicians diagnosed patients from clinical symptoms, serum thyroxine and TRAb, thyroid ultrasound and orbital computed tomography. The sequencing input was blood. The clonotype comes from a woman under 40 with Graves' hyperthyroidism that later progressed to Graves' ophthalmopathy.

CDR3 sequence (DNA): TGCAGTGCTAGCTACTTTCAGGCCCCATATGGCTATGGCTACACCTTC. This sequence encodes CSASYFQAPYGYGYTF. The chain employs TRBV20-1 and TRBJ1-2; D not resolved. Trimming took 3 bases from V and 4 from J, leaving 21 bases between them. CDR1 DFQATT and CDR2 SNEGSKA come from the germline V gene (reference sequence). This CDR3 comprises 16 residues.